These 10 T cell receptor beta chains originate from one sample sequenced in a study of CD8 T cells in Susac syndrome (dated by TCRdb to about 2019). The library was generated by the immunoSEQ multiplex PCR assay. RNA was extracted using the RNeasy kit, and about 0.45 to 1 ug of the RNA was reverse transcribed with random hexamers. TCRdb handled the public reads itself, with Q25 trimming in fastp and clone calling in MiXCR, and kept productive beta chains. Every distinct CDR3 protein forms one entry, paired with its most common genes and DNA. This sample holds about 73,000 distinct CDR3 sequences; approximately 94% were observed only once. Approximately 0.4% of the sample is held by the ten biggest clonotypes. The sample consisted of CD8+ T cells from PBMCs. These receptor sequences come from a human donor with multiple sclerosis.

The V gene is TRBV7-9, the J gene TRBJ2-5, with TRBD1 matching over 7 bases. This CDR3 is 13 amino acids long. V lost 3 bases, J lost 2 bases, and 0 bases stayed unmatched. The germline V gene encodes CDR1 SEHNR and CDR2 FQNEAQ (reference sequence). CDR3 nucleotides: TGTGCCAGCAGCTTGGGACAGCAAGAGACCCAGTACTTC. This sequence encodes CASSLGQQETQYF. The entire variable domain, with the rest obtained from reference TRBV7-9 and TRBJ2-5, is as follows: DTGVSQNPRHKITKRGQNVTFRCDPISEHNRLYWYRQTLGQGPEFLTYFQNEAQLEKSRLLSDRFSAERPKGSFSTLEIQRTEQGDSAMYLCASSLGQQETQYFGPGTRLLVL.

The rearrangement joins TRBV6-6 to TRBJ1-3, with 11 bases that match TRBD1. The V gene's germline CDR1 is MNHNY and CDR2 SVGAGI (reference sequence). The CDR3 runs to 16 residues. J was trimmed by 0 bases and V by 6 bases; bases with no gene match: 4. DNA of the CDR3: TGTGCCAGCAGAACCGGGACAGGGGGCTCTGGAAACACCATATATTTT. Its protein is CASRTGTGGSGNTIYF.

This clonotype was detected only once. In DNA form, the CDR3 reads TGTGCCAGCAGTGAGGTACTAGCGGGGAACTCCTACGAGCAGTACTTC. It yields the protein CASSEVLAGNSYEQYF. The rearrangement links TRBV2 to TRBJ2-7; 10 positions agree with TRBD2. Germline V gene sequence: CDR1 SNHLY, CDR2 FYNNEI. The V gene end was trimmed by 3 bases and the J gene end by 0 bases; junction bases not matched to a gene: 5. The CDR3 sequence is 16 residues long.

This chain joins TRBV3-1 and TRBJ2-2; 10 nucleotides line up with TRBD1. This CDR3 is built from 17 residues. Germline V gene data show CDR1 as LGHDT and CDR2 as YNNKEL (reference sequence). J lost 3 bases, V lost 3 bases, and 7 bases had no gene match. The CDR3 nucleotides read TGTGCCAGCAGCCAGGGGACAGGGGCCGAGGACACCGGGGAGCTGTTTTTT. Its translation: CASSQGTGAEDTGELFF.

V usage is TRBV4-3 and J usage is TRBJ2-1, with TRBD2 as a possible D gene (5 bases). Germline CDR1 is LGHNA and CDR2 is YSLEER. V shed 0 bases and J shed 1 base, with 7 bases lying between them. The CDR3 is 15 amino acids. CDR3 bases: TGCGCCAGCAGCCAAGAGGGCGGGTCCTACAATGAGCAGTTCTTC. Translating it yields CASSQEGGSYNEQFF.

J is TRBJ1-5 and V is TRBV25-1; no reliable D call. Deletions cut 3 bases from V and 4 bases from J, with 7 bases between. Germline CDR1 MGHDK, CDR2 SYGVNS. This CDR3 comprises 13 residues. This chain's CDR3 is CASSDRPNQPQHF. CDR3 in DNA: TGTGCCAGCAGTGACAGACCTAATCAGCCCCAGCATTTT. The complete variable domain, with remaining parts taken from reference TRBV25-1 and TRBJ1-5, reads EADIYQTPRYLVIGTGKKITLECSQTMGHDKMYWYQQDPGMELHLIHYSYGVNSTEKGDLSSESTVSRIRTEHFPLTLESARPSHTSQYLCASSDRPNQPQHFGDGTRLSIL.

This chain joins TRBV29-1 and TRBJ1-2, with TRBD1 matching over 9 bases. The CDR3 totals 13 residues. Germline-derived CDR1 and CDR2 are SQVTM and ANQGSEA. V was clipped by 6 bases and J by 4 bases; unmatched bases: 6. CDR3 sequence reads: CSVDRGGAYGYTF. Here the CDR3 DNA reads TGCAGCGTCGACAGGGGGGGGGCCTATGGCTACACCTTC.

The rearrangement uses TRBV5-1 and TRBJ2-5; TRBD1 matches at 9 bases. Germline-derived CDR1 and CDR2 are SGHRS and YFSETQ. This CDR3 region has 15 residues. V lost 5 bases to trimming and J lost 5 bases; unmatched junction nucleotides: 10. CDR3 protein: CASRGGTGTMETQYF. CDR3 bases: TGCGCCAGCAGAGGCGGGACAGGGACTATGGAGACCCAGTACTTC.

The chain uses TRBV27 and TRBJ2-7, with 9 bases that match TRBD1. Germline lookup yields CDR1 MNHEY and CDR2 SMNVEV (reference sequence). The CDR3 contains 16 residues. V gave up 5 bases and J gave up 5 bases; unmatched junction bases: 13. The CDR3 DNA sequence: TGTGCCAGCAGTCTATTGAAGACAGGGGGTAATGACGAGCAGTACTTC. Protein sequence: CASSLLKTGGNDEQYF.

The chain employs TRBV6-2 or TRBV6-3 and TRBJ2-3; TRBD2 aligns across 7 bases. The CDR3 sequence is 14 residues long. Looked up from germline, CDR1 is MNHEY and CDR2 is SVGEGT. Unmatched junction bases numbered 10, after V lost 7 bases and J lost 6 bases. The chain's CDR3 is CASTIGEGTDTQYF. The CDR3 bases are TGTGCCAGCACCATAGGGGAGGGGACCGATACGCAGTATTTT.